This TCR beta chain comes out of a study of cytomegalovirus exposure and HLA in healthy donors. Study findings and constraints: Specificity for CMV antigens was confirmed in vitro for a few of the CMV-associated chains. Associated with cytomegalovirus, according to the listing, were around 160 TCR beta chains.

The PCR contained 60 Vbeta and 13 Jbeta primers. Clones were sequenced by immunoSEQ multiplex PCR, and TCRdb holds only the in-frame ones, with some missing. The data show under 250,000 clones, with 80% to 90% seen just once and roughly 0.24% held by the top ten. This CDR3 has 14 amino acids. Germline lookup yields CDR1 SGDLS and CDR2 YYNGEE. Trimming at V came to 5 bases and at J to 4 bases, leaving 5 bases not matched to a gene. This clone was observed a single time. Its antigen is undetermined. This chain uses TRBV9 with TRBJ1-1, with 10 bases that match TRBD1. The TCR was taken from a girl aged 2-10 years in good health and CMV-seronegative. Input material: PBMCs. The CDR3, as DNA: TGTGCCAGCAGACGGACAGGGGGAGGCACTGAAGCTTTCTTT. Translation gives CASRRTGGGTEAFF.